This entry lists 16 T cell receptor beta chains sequenced from one sample in a study of CD8 T cells in ankylosing spondylitis (dated by TCRdb to 2016 to 2017). Here is what the overall study found, with its caveats: Blood from ankylosing spondylitis patients appeared to be characterized by a TCR beta motif made up of fewer than ten highly homologous amino acid variants.

Their antigens remain unidentified. Receptor amplification or capture employed 5' RACE. Instrument on record: Illumina HiSeq 2500. The public reads were run again by TCRdb, first through fastp at Q25 and then through MiXCR, and only productive beta chains were kept. Rows are combined by CDR3 protein, so each entry shows the most common genes and DNA. This sample holds 800,000 to 900,000 distinct CDR3 sequences; roughly 12% were observed only once. Of the sample, around 0.51% falls within the top ten clones. Input material: blood, either unsorted or a sorted T cell fraction (not recorded which). All receptors come from a male donor with ankylosing spondylitis.

The table lists this clonotype with many counts. The DNA for the CDR3 is TGCGCCAGCAGTACCGGGTTCCAAGAGACCCAGTACTTC. Translation: CASSTGFQETQYF. This chain connects TRBV10-1 to TRBJ2-5, with D hard to call. Deletions cut 5 bases from V and 1 base from J, with 8 bases between. Germline V gives CDR1 WNHNN, CDR2 SYGVQD (reference sequence). This CDR3 spans 13 amino acids.

In this sample, this clonotype turned up a few times. The rearrangement links TRBV10-3 to TRBJ1-4, with D possibly matching TRBD1 (5 bases). Trimming removed 10 bases at V and 2 bases at J, with 11 bases between. CDR3 length: 13 residues. Germline V gene data show CDR1 as ENHRY and CDR2 as SYGVKD. CDR3 sequence (DNA): TGTGCCACCCAAGGGGCCACTAATGAAAAACTGTTTTTT. Translated, it gives CATQGATNEKLFF.

This clonotype was recorded a few times. This chain links TRBV20-1 with TRBJ2-1, with TRBD1 identical over 8 bases. Per the germline V gene, CDR1 is DFQATT and CDR2 is SNEGSKA (reference sequence). V lost 4 bases and J lost 12; bases outside the gene matches: 14. The CDR3 runs 14 residues. In nucleotides, the CDR3 is TGCAGTGCTACAGAACCCAGGGGGCGGGTGGCGCAGTTCTTC. Protein: CSATEPRGRVAQFF.

This clonotype has just a few counts. The genes are TRBV20-1 and TRBJ1-4; D is undetermined. The CDR3 covers 14 residues. Germline V lookup: CDR1 DFQATT, CDR2 SNEGSKA (reference sequence). The V gene lost 5 bases and the J gene lost 0 bases, with 10 bases spanning the gap. DNA for the CDR3: TGCAGTGCTCTGCGGGGTCCAACTAATGAAAAACTGTTTTTT. Translating gives CSALRGPTNEKLFF.

This clonotype has only a few counts. The V and J genes are TRBV20-1 and TRBJ2-1; 7 bases agree with TRBD2. V lost 0 bases and J lost 1; bases outside the gene matches: 12. The CDR3 has 18 amino acids. The germline V gene encodes CDR1 DFQATT and CDR2 SNEGSKA (reference sequence). The CDR3: CSARDLYFRGGSYNEQFF. The CDR3 nucleotides read TGCAGTGCTAGAGATCTATATTTTCGGGGAGGGTCCTACAATGAGCAGTTCTTC.

The V and J genes are TRBV20-1 and TRBJ1-5; D is uncertain. V lost 6 bases, J lost 5 bases, and 14 bases lay in between. The germline CDR1 and CDR2 sequences are DFQATT and SNEGSKA (reference sequence). CDR3 size: 13 residues. The CDR3 protein is CSAYSGSDQPQHF. CDR3 coding DNA: TGCAGTGCCTATTCTGGCAGCGATCAGCCCCAGCATTTT.

This clonotype was found a few times. The chain has TRBV4-3 and TRBJ2-5, with D hard to call. Germline CDR1 reads LGHNA; CDR2 reads YSLEER. The V end lost 4 bases, the J end lost 5 bases, and 11 bases lay between the germline ends. The CDR3 is 13 amino acids. The CDR3 loop reads CASSPRRWETQYF. The CDR3 nucleotides read TGCGCCAGCAGCCCCCGACGATGGGAGACCCAGTACTTC.

The rearrangement joins TRBV7-8 to TRBJ2-7, with 7 bases that match TRBD1. V lost 3 bases and J lost 3; bases outside the gene matches: 8. The CDR3 has 15 residues. Germline V lookup: CDR1 SGHVS, CDR2 FQNEAQ. The CDR3 DNA is TGTGCCAGCAGCTTGCCGGGACAGCAAGTCTACGAGCAGTACTTC. This gives the protein CASSLPGQQVYEQYF.

V and J are TRBV6-1 and TRBJ2-7; TRBD2 is a possible D gene (6 bases). V gave up 10 bases and J gave up 6 bases, with 19 bases separating them. Germline V gene data show CDR1 as MNHNS and CDR2 as SASEGT. The CDR3 extends over 13 amino acids. The CDR3 nucleotides read TGTGCCACCTTCGGTCCCCGACTAGGCGAGCAGTACTTC. It yields the protein CATFGPRLGEQYF.

This clonotype was seen only a few times. V gene TRBV12-3 or TRBV12-4 combines with J gene TRBJ2-7; a weak D match, TRBD1 (5 bases). The V end lost 5 bases, the J end lost 3 bases, and 17 bases lay between the germline ends. This CDR3 contains 15 residues. The CDR3 spells CASSLAGSPFYEQYF. CDR3 sequence (DNA): TGTGCCAGCAGTCTTGCAGGGTCCCCGTTCTACGAGCAGTACTTC.

The chain recombines TRBV18 with TRBJ1-5; 9 nucleotides line up with TRBD1. Germline V gene lookup returns CDR1 KGHSH and CDR2 LQKENI. J gave up 2 bases and V 4 bases, and 6 bases lay outside the gene matches. This CDR3 comprises 16 residues. The CDR3 protein is CASSLGQGTRNQPQHF. For the CDR3, the DNA is TGTGCCAGCTCACTCGGACAGGGGACTCGCAATCAGCCCCAGCATTTT.

This chain connects TRBV6-1 to TRBJ2-3; D gene unclear. Trimming took off 0 bases at V and 2 bases at J, with 12 bases between the two ends. This CDR3 has 16 residues. CDR1 and CDR2 (germline): MNHNS, SASEGT. DNA for the CDR3: TGTGCCAGCAGTGAAGCGCCCGGCGGTAACACAGATACGCAGTATTTT. Protein: CASSEAPGGNTDTQYF.

This clonotype was recorded many times. Germline is not matched at one junction end, which may reflect a read error. This rearrangement joins TRBV6-1 to TRBJ2-3, with 8 bases that match TRBD1. Germline CDR1 is MNHNS and CDR2 is SASEGT. CDR3 size: 15 residues. The CDR3 DNA is TGCGCCAGCAGCCGGACAGGGAGATCCACAGATACGCAGTATTTT. Encoded protein: CASSRTGRSTDTQYF.

The rearrangement joins TRBV5-6 to TRBJ2-1; 7 nucleotides line up with TRBD2. The length of the CDR3 is 15 residues. V was clipped by 3 bases and J by 8 bases; unmatched bases: 11. Germline V gene data show CDR1 as SGHDT and CDR2 as YYEEEE. CDR3 in amino acids: CASSSTGLPRDEQFF. The CDR3, as DNA: TGTGCCAGCAGCTCAACGGGACTACCAAGGGATGAGCAGTTCTTC.

The chain has TRBV4-2 and TRBJ2-1; D gene ambiguous. The CDR3 spans 16 residues. The V end was cut by 0 bases, the J end by 2 bases, with 11 bases between. Germline CDR1 is LGHNA and CDR2 is YNFKEQ. CDR3 protein: CASSQDPHLTYNEQFF. The CDR3 nucleotides read TGTGCCAGCAGCCAAGATCCCCACCTCACCTACAATGAGCAGTTCTTC.

The rearrangement uses TRBV5-1 and TRBJ2-3, with a tentative D call TRBD2 (5 bases). The length of the CDR3 is 16 residues. The germline V gene has CDR1 SGHRS and CDR2 YFSETQ. Trimming shortened V by 1 base and J by 6 bases, and 18 bases separated the two germline ends. CDR3 sequence: CASSLSASPLTDTQYF. CDR3 sequence (DNA): TGCGCCAGCAGCTTGTCGGCTAGCCCATTGACGGATACGCAGTATTTT.